This TCR beta chain was observed in a study of blood T cell repertoires in COVID-19. The protocol was immunoSEQ multiplex PCR, while the TCRdb copy is restricted to in-frame clones and leaves out a portion. The table lists 100,000 to 150,000 clones, just under 85% of them singletons. J lost 2 bases, V lost 0 bases, and 5 bases had no gene match. The germline V gene encodes CDR1 GTSNPN and CDR2 SVGIG (reference sequence). The CDR3 runs 15 residues. The genes are TRBV30 and TRBJ1-1; 8 bases map to TRBD1. Sequencing was carried out using peripheral blood. This receptor was taken from a woman aged 45-65 years with acute or convalescent COVID-19. CDR3 residues: CAWSVWDRINTEAFF. The CDR3 bases are TGTGCCTGGAGTGTGTGGGACAGGATTAACACTGAAGCTTTCTTT. Together with reference TRBV30 and TRBJ1-1, the CDR3 gives the full variable domain: SQTIHQWPATLVQPVGSPLSLECTVEGTSNPNLYWYRQAAGRGLQLLFYSVGIGQISSEVPQNLSASRPQDRQFILSSKKLLLSDSGFYLCAWSVWDRINTEAFFGQGTRLTVV.